This T cell receptor beta chain was identified in a study of long-term antiretroviral therapy in people with HIV. V lost 3 bases and J lost 6; bases outside the gene matches: 5. The germline gives CDR1 SGDLS, CDR2 YYNGEE. The CDR3 sequence is 14 residues long. This clone has more than one count but fewer than ten. Its cognate antigen is unknown. The libraries were made with immunoSEQ v3.0 at survey level. Each sample had sequencing targeting 40,000-50,000 T-cell genomes. This table comes from immunoSEQ multiplex PCR, and its TCRdb copy is limited to in-frame clones, with some not included. The sample shows 20,000 to 25,000 clones, more than 70% of them seen only once. Notes on the study in general: Within the repertoire, clones expanded before ART were dominant at all time points.

The chain has TRBV9 and TRBJ2-7, with 11 bases matching TRBD2. This TCR came from a man aged 55 to 70 with HIV. The input for sequencing was unsorted PBMCs, taken 0.6 years after starting antiretroviral therapy. The CDR3 reads CASSASGGSSEQYF. CDR3 coding DNA: TGTGCCAGCAGCGCTAGCGGGGGGTCGTCCGAGCAGTACTTC.